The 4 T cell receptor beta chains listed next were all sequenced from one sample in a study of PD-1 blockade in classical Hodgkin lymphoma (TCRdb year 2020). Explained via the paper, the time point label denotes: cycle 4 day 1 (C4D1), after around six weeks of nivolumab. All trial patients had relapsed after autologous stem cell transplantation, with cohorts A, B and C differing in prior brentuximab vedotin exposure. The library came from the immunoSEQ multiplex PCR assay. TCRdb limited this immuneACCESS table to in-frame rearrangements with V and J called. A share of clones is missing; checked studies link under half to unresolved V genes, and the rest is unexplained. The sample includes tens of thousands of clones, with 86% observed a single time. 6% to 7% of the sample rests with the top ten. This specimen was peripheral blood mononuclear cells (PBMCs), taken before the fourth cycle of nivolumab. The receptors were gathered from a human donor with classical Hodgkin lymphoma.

DNA for the CDR3: TGTGCCAGCAGTGACCCCGGGACTACGACAGATACGCAGTATTTT. Protein product: CASSDPGTTTDTQYF. V is TRBV2 and J is TRBJ2-3, with 7 nucleotides matching TRBD2. This CDR3 spans 15 amino acids. V gave up 3 bases and J gave up 3 bases; unmatched junction bases: 6. Per germline, CDR1 SNHLY and CDR2 FYNNEI. Based on the CDR3 plus reference TRBV2 and TRBJ2-3, the full variable domain is EPEVTQTPSHQVTQMGQEVILRCVPISNHLYFYWYRQILGQKVEFLVSFYNNEISEKSEIFDDQFSVERPDGSNFTLKIRSTKLEDSAMYFCASSDPGTTTDTQYFGPGTRLTVL.

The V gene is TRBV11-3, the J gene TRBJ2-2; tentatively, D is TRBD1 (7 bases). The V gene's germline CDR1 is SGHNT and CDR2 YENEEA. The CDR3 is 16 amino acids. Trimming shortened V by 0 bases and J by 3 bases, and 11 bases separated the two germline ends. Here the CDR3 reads CASSLDGGGDTGELFF. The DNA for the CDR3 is TGTGCCAGCAGCTTAGATGGAGGGGGCGACACCGGGGAGCTGTTTTTT.

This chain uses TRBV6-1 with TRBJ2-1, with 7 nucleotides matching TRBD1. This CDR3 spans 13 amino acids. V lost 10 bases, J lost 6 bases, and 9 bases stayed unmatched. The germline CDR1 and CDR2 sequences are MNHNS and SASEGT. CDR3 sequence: CATNRGFSNEQFF. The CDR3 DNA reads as TGTGCCACCAACAGGGGTTTCTCCAATGAGCAGTTCTTC.

CDR3 sequence reads: CASSQDLGIPQPQHF. The CDR3 coding sequence is TGCGCCAGCAGCCAAGATTTGGGGATACCTCAGCCCCAGCATTTT. The chain is built from TRBV4-3 and TRBJ1-5, with no clear D. Germline CDR1 and CDR2: LGHNA and YSLEER. V lost 0 bases and J 6 bases, leaving 12 bases between the germline ends. CDR3 size: 15 residues.